A single sample is the source of the 8 T cell receptor beta chains below, sequenced in a study of shared clonotypes between healthy human individuals. Generated by immunoSEQ multiplex PCR, the TCRdb table keeps only in-frame clones and is missing some. There are hundreds of thousands of clones in the sample; roughly 70% occur only once, and less than 2% lies in the top ten. Source material: memory CD4+ T cells sorted from blood. Subset indicated: CD45RA-negative fraction. All receptors derive from a woman aged 25 to 39 in good health.

The chain links TRBV19 to TRBJ2-3; no clear D gene. V shed 1 base and J shed 6 bases, with 8 bases lying between them. Germline CDR1 LNHDA, CDR2 SQIVND (reference sequence). The CDR3 has 13 amino acids. This chain's CDR3 is CASSIGVGDTQYF. CDR3 sequence (DNA): TGTGCCAGTAGTATAGGGGTCGGCGATACGCAGTATTTT.

The rearrangement joins TRBV5-1 to TRBJ1-1, with 9 bases lining up with TRBD1. Germline-derived CDR1 and CDR2 are SGHRS and YFSETQ. The CDR3 totals 15 residues. Trimming cost V 4 bases and J 1 base; bases outside gene matches: 5. The CDR3 DNA reads TGCGCCAGCAGCGCTCTACAGGGGGCGAACACTGAAGCTTTCTTT. Translating gives CASSALQGANTEAFF.

V is TRBV7-8 and J is TRBJ2-7, with D maybe TRBD2 (5 bases). CDR1 is SGHVS, CDR2 FQNEAQ, per germline. V shed 5 bases and J shed 3 bases, with 14 bases lying between them. The CDR3 has 14 residues. The CDR3 protein is CASSPRTVLYEQYF. The CDR3 DNA reads as TGTGCCAGCAGCCCGCGGACTGTACTCTACGAGCAGTACTTC.

This clone was counted once. Given a much more abundant clone one base away, this may be a read error. The chain has TRBV28 and TRBJ2-5; no reliable D call. V was trimmed by 7 bases and J by 0 bases, leaving 3 bases between them. CDR1 MDHEN and CDR2 SYDVKM come from the germline V gene. This CDR3 comprises 11 residues. CDR3 sequence: CASTYQETQYF. CDR3 sequence (DNA): TGTGCCAGCACCTACCAAGAGACCCAGTACTTC.

The CDR3: CASSSHPRTETQYF. CDR3 DNA: TGTGCCAGCAGCTCTCATCCGCGGACAGAGACCCAGTACTTC. V usage is TRBV27 and J usage is TRBJ2-5; D remains ambiguous. Between the trimmed V and J ends, which lost 6 bases and 4 bases, there was a span of 15 bases. The CDR3 extends over 14 amino acids. CDR1 is MNHEY, CDR2 SMNVEV, per germline (reference sequence).

The chain links TRBV4-2 to TRBJ2-1; TRBD2 matches 9 bases. The CDR3 sequence is 17 residues long. Trimming cost V 0 bases and J 2 bases; bases outside gene matches: 5. CDR1 and CDR2 from the germline V gene are LGHNA and YNFKEQ. Written as DNA, the CDR3 is TGTGCCAGCAGCCAAGATCCGGGACTAGCTGCCTACAATGAGCAGTTCTTC. Translating gives CASSQDPGLAAYNEQFF.

This chain links TRBV6-1 with TRBJ1-1; 7 nucleotides agree with TRBD1. The CDR3 has 15 amino acids. CDR1 and CDR2 (germline): MNHNS, SASEGT. Unmatched junction bases numbered 7, after V lost 4 bases and J lost 2 bases. The CDR3 protein is CASSVMGQLNTEAFF. The CDR3 DNA reads TGTGCCAGCAGTGTTATGGGACAGCTAAACACTGAAGCTTTCTTT.

The table lists this clone with a count of one. Other DNA sequences in this sample translate to the same CDR3. This sequence joins TRBV19 and TRBJ1-5, with TRBD1 matching 7 bases. V dropped 7 bases and J dropped 5; count of bases not matched to a gene: 2. The CDR3 is 12 residues long. Germline CDR1 LNHDA, CDR2 SQIVND (reference sequence). CDR3 bases: TGTGCCAGTAATCAGGGGGATCAGCCCCAGCATTTT. Its translation: CASNQGDQPQHF.